Below, 21 T cell receptor beta chains from the same sample are listed, as sequenced in a study of T cells in Graves' hyperthyroidism and ophthalmopathy. Amplification of TCR beta CDR3 regions was performed using RNA transcripts as template. An initial round of RT-PCR targeting the TCR CDR3 relied on the HTBI primer set. MiXCR, run by TCRdb on the multiplex PCR reads, gives a single entry per CDR3 protein. There are approximately 520,000 distinct CDR3 sequences in the sample; around 22% occur only once, and approximately 10% lies in the top ten. Sequencing was carried out using blood. These receptors came from a woman in her twenties or thirties with Graves' ophthalmopathy.

This clonotype was picked up many times. The rearrangement uses TRBV20-1 and TRBJ2-7; 14 bases are shared with TRBD2. The CDR3 sequence is 13 residues long. J lost 13 bases, V lost 5 bases, and 10 bases had no gene match. Germline V gene data show CDR1 as DFQATT and CDR2 as SNEGSKA (reference sequence). CDR3 nucleotide sequence: TGCAGTGCTGGTCCCACGGGACTAGCGGGGGATTACTTC. It translates to CSAGPTGLAGDYF.

This chain joins TRBV10-3 and TRBJ1-1; 8 bases are shared with TRBD1. The CDR3 has 15 amino acids. V lost 10 bases, J lost 0 bases, and 10 bases stayed unmatched. Germline lookup yields CDR1 ENHRY and CDR2 SYGVKD. The CDR3 DNA reads as TGTGCCAACCCGAGACAGGGGAAGGTGAACACTGAAGCTTTCTTT. Amino acid sequence: CANPRQGKVNTEAFF.

At least ten counts were recorded for this clonotype. The chain employs TRBV11-1 and TRBJ2-5; 8 bases agree with TRBD2. V lost 2 bases, J lost 8 bases, and 25 bases stayed unmatched. This CDR3 has 20 residues. Germline V gene data show CDR1 as SGHAT and CDR2 as FQDESV (reference sequence). CDR3 sequence (DNA): TGTGCCAGCAGCTTACACATCCCAACAACGGGGGGGATAAACAAGAGAACCCAGTACTTC. Its translation is CASSLHIPTTGGINKRTQYF.

The chain combines TRBV30 with TRBJ2-2; D uncertain. Germline V lookup: CDR1 GTSNPN, CDR2 SVGIG (reference sequence). This CDR3 comprises 13 residues. The ends were cut back, 2 bases at V and 2 bases at J, with 6 bases in the middle. CDR3 in amino acids: CAWSYDNTGELFF. The CDR3 DNA follows: TGTGCCTGGAGTTACGATAACACCGGGGAGCTGTTTTTT. Full variable domain (rest looked up from reference TRBV30 and TRBJ2-2): SQTIHQWPATLVQPVGSPLSLECTVEGTSNPNLYWYRQAAGRGLQLLFYSVGIGQISSEVPQNLSASRPQDRQFILSSKKLLLSDSGFYLCAWSYDNTGELFFGEGSRLTVL.

This clonotype was recorded many times. CDR3 in DNA: TGTGCCAGCAGTGGGGGTCGCCACAGCTACGAGCAGTACTTC. The encoded protein is CASSGGRHSYEQYF. The chain couples TRBV2 to TRBJ2-7, with D hard to call. Germline CDR1 is SNHLY and CDR2 is FYNNEI. V was clipped by 4 bases and J by 3 bases, with 13 bases between them. CDR3 size: 14 residues.

The chain recombines TRBV15 with TRBJ1-2; D remains unclear. The CDR3 is 15 residues long. The V gene's germline CDR1 is LNHNV and CDR2 YYDKDF (reference sequence). The V gene lost 2 bases and the J gene lost 5 bases, with 15 bases spanning the gap. The CDR3 sequence is CATSRNPRSGYGYTF. Here the CDR3 DNA reads TGTGCCACCAGCAGAAATCCCAGGAGTGGGTATGGCTACACCTTC.

The chain joins TRBV6-1 to TRBJ1-1; the D gene is possibly TRBD1 (5 bases). V lost 6 bases and J 9 bases, leaving 11 bases between the germline ends. In germline, CDR1 is MNHNS, CDR2 SASEGT. The CDR3 sequence is 11 residues long. The CDR3 coding sequence is TGTGCCAGCAGCTGGGACCAAAAAGCTTTCTTT. As protein: CASSWDQKAFF.

This clonotype was observed many times. V usage is TRBV20-1 and J usage is TRBJ1-3; perhaps TRBD1 as D (5 bases). V was shortened by 6 bases and J by 2 bases, with 11 bases between the two germline ends. In germline, CDR1 is DFQATT, CDR2 SNEGSKA (reference sequence). The CDR3 is 13 residues long. The CDR3 nucleotides read TGCAGTGCCGCCTCAGGGACTGGAAACACCATATATTTT. Amino acids: CSAASGTGNTIYF.

The genes are TRBV2 and TRBJ2-3; no clear D gene. Germline CDR1 is SNHLY and CDR2 is FYNNEI. With 1 base removed from V and 7 bases from J, the gap between germline ends came to 6 bases. The CDR3 extends over 12 amino acids. The CDR3 DNA follows: TGTGCCAGCAGTGAAGAGGTTCATACGCAGTATTTT. The encoded protein is CASSEEVHTQYF.

This clonotype was observed a few times. The chain employs TRBV28 and TRBJ1-2; D call uncertain. CDR1 is MDHEN and CDR2 is SYDVKM in the germline V gene. The ends were cut back, 6 bases at V and 0 bases at J, with 11 bases in the middle. This CDR3 is 14 amino acids long. The CDR3 sequence: CASRHPVSNYGYTF. DNA for the CDR3: TGTGCCAGCAGGCACCCGGTATCTAACTATGGCTACACCTTC.

The rearrangement uses TRBV2 and TRBJ2-5; no definite D call. The CDR3 sequence is 14 residues long. Germline V CDR1 and CDR2: SNHLY, FYNNEI. Trimming left V 3 bases short and J 3 bases short, with 11 bases between. CDR3 DNA sequence: TGTGCCAGCAGTGAGAATAGCCGGGAAGAGACCCAGTACTTC. It yields the protein CASSENSREETQYF. The entire variable domain, with the rest obtained from reference TRBV2 and TRBJ2-5, is as follows: EPEVTQTPSHQVTQMGQEVILRCVPISNHLYFYWYRQILGQKVEFLVSFYNNEISEKSEIFDDQFSVERPDGSNFTLKIRSTKLEDSAMYFCASSENSREETQYFGPGTRLLVL.

This clonotype was seen many times. The chain combines TRBV4-3 with TRBJ2-7, with 9 bases lining up with TRBD2. V gave up 0 bases and J gave up 7 bases; unmatched junction bases: 13. In germline, CDR1 is LGHNA, CDR2 YSLEER. The CDR3 totals 17 residues. The CDR3: CASSQDWAERGAQEQYF. In DNA, the CDR3 is TGCGCCAGCAGCCAAGATTGGGCCGAGCGGGGGGCTCAAGAGCAGTACTTC.

This clonotype was counted at least ten times. This chain uses TRBV20-1 with TRBJ2-5; no clear D. Trimming removed 7 bases from V and 6 bases from J, with 18 bases in between. The CDR3 is 13 residues long. Germline CDR1 and CDR2: DFQATT and SNEGSKA (reference sequence). CDR3 protein: CSGMTPLQKTQYF. The DNA for the CDR3 is TGCAGTGGGATGACCCCCTTACAAAAGACCCAGTACTTC.

This clonotype was detected only a few times. The chain has TRBV7-3 and TRBJ1-2; tentative D call: TRBD1 (5 bases). The CDR3 is 14 amino acids. V was trimmed by 4 bases and J by 8 bases, leaving 17 bases between them. Germline loops: CDR1 SGHTA, CDR2 FQGTGA. The CDR3: CASSSGDSPGGYTF. The CDR3 DNA is TGTGCCAGCAGCTCCGGTGACAGTCCAGGGGGCTACACCTTC.

The chain employs TRBV12-3 or TRBV12-4 and TRBJ1-1; D is possibly TRBD1 (5 bases). This CDR3 region has 15 residues. V dropped 6 bases and J dropped 4 bases, with 18 bases sitting between them. The CDR3 DNA sequence: TGTGCCAGCAGCCCTCAGGGTTGGGGCGGCACTGAAGCTTTCTTT. The encoded protein is CASSPQGWGGTEAFF.

This clonotype was seen a handful of times. The chain couples TRBV11-2 to TRBJ1-3; D is unresolved. Deletions cut 5 bases from V and 0 bases from J, with 14 bases between. The germline V gene encodes CDR1 SGHAT and CDR2 FQNNGV. The CDR3 runs 16 residues. The CDR3, as DNA: TGTGCCAGCAGCCCCTTTGACCCTAGCTCTGGAAACACCATATATTTT. It yields the protein CASSPFDPSSGNTIYF.

This clonotype was found many times. One end of the junction varies from germline; a read error may be responsible. The chain recombines TRBV6-4 with TRBJ1-3, with no clear D. Germline CDR1 MRHNA, CDR2 SNTAGT. The length of the CDR3 is 17 residues. This chain's CDR3 is CASSSAFLRTHGNTTYF. Written as DNA, the CDR3 is TGTGCCAGCAGCTCTGCCTTTTTGCGTACACACGGAAACACCACATATTTT.

The chain recombines TRBV6-1 with TRBJ2-5, with D tentatively TRBD2 (5 bases). Trimming took off 6 bases at V and 7 bases at J, with 12 bases between the two ends. CDR3 size: 12 residues. Germline V gives CDR1 MNHNS, CDR2 SASEGT. The CDR3 coding sequence is TGTGCCAGCAGCGGGGTCGACGGGACCCAGTACTTC. It is translated as CASSGVDGTQYF.

This clonotype came up many times. The gene calls are TRBV5-8 and TRBJ1-1, with D possibly being TRBD1 (5 bases). The CDR3 has 13 amino acids. The V end was cut by 3 bases, the J end by 3 bases, with 9 bases between. Germline V CDR1 and CDR2: SGHTS, YDEGEE. This CDR3 reads CASSYQGDTEAFF. CDR3 nucleotide sequence: TGTGCCAGCAGCTACCAGGGCGACACTGAAGCTTTCTTT.

The chain combines TRBV19 with TRBJ1-1; possibly TRBD1 for D (6 bases). This CDR3 region has 18 residues. Germline V CDR1 and CDR2: LNHDA, SQIVND (reference sequence). The V end was cut by 8 bases, the J end by 4 bases, with 29 bases between. The chain's CDR3 is CASSQGGVVRGPGTEAFF. The DNA for the CDR3 is TGTGCCAGTTCCCAAGGGGGAGTGGTAAGGGGCCCGGGCACTGAAGCTTTCTTT.

The sample holds a few counts of this clonotype. This sequence joins TRBV5-5 and TRBJ2-5; D is possibly TRBD1 (6 bases). V was clipped by 6 bases and J by 1 base, with 13 bases between them. The CDR3 spans 14 residues. Looked up from germline, CDR1 is SGHKS and CDR2 is YYEKEE (reference sequence). The CDR3 DNA follows: TGTGCCAGCACCAGGGACAACATCCAAGAGACCCAGTACTTC. This encodes CASTRDNIQETQYF.